This TCR beta chain appears in the sequencing data of a study of neoadjuvant anti-PD-1 for oral cavity cancer. Study-level information: Patients without progression got a fourth dose around day 43.

This table comes from immunoSEQ multiplex PCR, and its TCRdb copy is limited to in-frame clones, with some not included. Among 15,000 to 20,000 clones listed, approximately 70% were seen once. The CDR3 consists of 13 residues. V shed 8 bases and J shed 14 bases, with 22 bases lying between them. Germline V gives CDR1 SGHAT, CDR2 FQNNGV. The chain recombines TRBV11-2 with TRBJ2-1; possible D gene TRBD2, 6 bases. This sequence originates from a person between 40 and 80 years old with oral cavity squamous cell carcinoma. The source material was PBMCs, sampled before nivolumab (anti-PD-1) treatment. The DNA of the CDR3 is TGTGCCAGCGCCCCGGGGGAACTAAGGCCGGAGTTCTTC. Translated: CASAPGELRPEFF.